This T cell receptor (beta chain) stems from a study of CD8+ T cells in alopecia areata. The V and J ends lost 8 bases and 7 bases respectively, with 14 bases between them. The CDR3 extends over 13 amino acids. Germline V gives CDR1 SNHLY, CDR2 FYNNEI. This clone was detected only once. Treatment specified: oral pan-JAK inhibitor, 5-10 mg twice daily. RNA extraction was followed by reverse transcription into cDNA, which acted as the sequencing template. The repertoire was sequenced with immunoSEQ multiplex PCR; TCRdb's copy has only in-frame clones and lacks some. The data contain more than 90,000 clones, about 60% of them singletons.

The chain links TRBV2 to TRBJ2-2; D not certain. This TCR came from a human donor with alopecia areata. The sample consisted of CD8+ T cells sorted from blood, taken at approximately week 60, from a patient treated with tofacitinib. This CDR3 reads CASRTPLIGELFF. CDR3 sequence (DNA): TGTGCCAGCCGGACCCCACTCATCGGGGAGCTGTTTTTT.